This T cell receptor beta chain was recovered during a study of blood T cell repertoires in COVID-19. As for the study in general: Sources were T cells, B-cell-depleted T cells, or PBMCs; the material itself was cDNA or gDNA.

The method was immunoSEQ multiplex PCR; TCRdb's version includes in-frame clones alone and lacks a portion of them. The table shows 200,000 to 300,000 clones, with roughly nine tenths occurring only once. V was cut by 3 bases and J by 0 bases, with 6 bases left in between. Per the germline V gene, CDR1 is MNHEY and CDR2 is SMNVEV (reference sequence). CDR3 length: 14 amino acids. The source is a woman aged 18-35 years who had recovered from COVID-19. The V and J genes are TRBV27 and TRBJ2-1; possible D gene TRBD1, 5 bases. Material for sequencing was PBMCs or T cells enriched from blood (not recorded which). The DNA of the CDR3 is TGTGCCAGCAGTTTTGACAGCTCCTACAATGAGCAGTTCTTC. This sequence encodes CASSFDSSYNEQFF.